Included here is one T cell receptor beta chain sequence, with context. In its sample, this clonotype was seen many times. Its cognate antigen has yet to be identified. No base qualities exist here, and no much larger clone lies one base off it. This sample is drawn from a study of T cells in Graves' hyperthyroidism and ophthalmopathy (dated by TCRdb to about 2019). Looking at the study overall: Peripheral blood samples were taken at the time of initial diagnosis, prior to any treatment. A discovery cohort of about a hundred patients, 43 with Graves' ophthalmopathy and 55 to 60 with stable Graves' hyperthyroidism, was used to find distinguishing TCR V-J signatures. Prospective prediction of ophthalmopathy was tested in an independent validation cohort consisting of fewer than 20 hyperthyroidism patients and some 17 patients who later progressed to ophthalmopathy. For training and testing, the 80 to 100 patients in the discovery cohort were randomly divided in a 7:3 ratio. In several Graves' hyperthyroidism patients, the study also compared T-cell repertoires from thyroid tissue with T-cell repertoires from blood. Following sampling, methimazole starting at 30 mg daily was given to hyperthyroidism patients, and high-dose intravenous methylprednisolone was given to ophthalmopathy patients. According to the paper, TCR Vbeta CDR3 sequencing was carried out on 135 peripheral blood samples, which came from fewer than 50 ophthalmopathy, 80 or so hyperthyroidism and roughly 17 progressor patients. The research as a whole found: In validation, the model predicted progression to ophthalmopathy a median of around 6.5 months before onset, with approximately 71% sensitivity and nearly 75% specificity. Sample size was not statistically predetermined, and blinding of investigators to group allocation was not performed. Most expanded thyroid clonotypes (frequency above 0.001) were also detected in blood, suggesting blood repertoires may reflect thyroid immune responses. A 13 V-J signature model separated ophthalmopathy from stable hyperthyroidism, with nearly 90% sensitivity and around 84% specificity in cross-validation and 80%/75% in testing.

Amplification of TCR beta CDR3 regions was carried out from RNA transcripts. The first round of RT-PCR for the TCR CDR3 was performed with the HTBI primer set and the Qiagen OneStep RT-PCR kit. Libraries were constructed in a second round of multiplex PCR, after which size selection and purification were performed. The libraries were sequenced on an Illumina HiSeq2000 using paired-end 100 bp reads. The published analysis was carried out like this. SOAPnuke was used to process the raw data, removing reads that contained adapters or uncalled bases, had a mean Phred below 15, or lacked an exact match to the constant primer or identifier. High-quality paired reads were merged using COPE v1.2.5, and each unique nucleotide sequence was defined as a clonotype. Clonotypes were aligned to IMGT TRBV, TRBD and TRBJ reference segments using MiTCR v1.1. The analysis was restricted to V-J combinations with a frequency above 0.0001, which together covered just over 98% of the repertoires. The TCS score was defined as F50 (clonal expansion) divided by E x V (chaos), with BLOSUM62-based TCRdist calculated between CDR3 peptides within each V-J. Welch's t-statistics and random forest reduced 450 to 600 V-J features to roughly 13, which were used in a naive Bayes classifier (R e1071). Using fastp trimming at Q25 and MiXCR clonotype assembly, TCRdb reanalyzed the public sequencing data and kept in-frame beta chains. Rows matching on CDR3 protein sequence are summarized as one entry with the most common DNA and genes. The authors' filters were not applied to this entry. The sample table lists about 210,000 distinct CDR3 sequences, 17% of them with a count of one. The top ten clonotypes cover under 65% of the sample.

A patient counted as having stable Graves' hyperthyroidism if no progression to ophthalmopathy occurred over 18 months of follow-up. Hyperthyroidism patients were aged 18 to 65 years and newly diagnosed, with disease duration of less than 2 months. Patients with uncontrolled infections, other autoimmune diseases, pregnancy or lactation were excluded. Clinical symptoms, serum thyroxine and TRAb, thyroid ultrasound, and orbital computed tomography formed the basis for the diagnoses. PBMCs were separated from under 12 ml of fresh peripheral blood using Ficoll-Paque density gradient centrifugation. Trizol reagent was used to extract total RNA, and RNA quality was then checked on an Agilent 2100 Bioanalyzer. V lost 5 bases and J lost 3 bases; the stretch between them is 14 bases long. The CDR3 holds 13 amino acids from the cysteine to the phenylalanine. Only the CDR3 DNA stays, 39 bases, in frame from base 1. From a lookup of the germline V gene (reference sequence), CDR1 and CDR2 are DFQATT and SNEGSKA.

This sequence originates from a man aged 50-60 years with Graves' hyperthyroidism. The sequenced sample consisted of blood. The chain employs TRBV20-1 and TRBJ2-7; no D gene can be assigned with confidence. This receptor has the CDR3 CSAAAAHLYEQYF. The DNA sequence is given as TGCAGTGCTGCGGCGGCACACCTCTACGAGCAGTACTTC.